This TCR beta chain was sequenced for a study of cytomegalovirus exposure and HLA in healthy donors. The approximately 120-subject validation cohort, separate from the approximately 660-subject first cohort, included the donors. Some clones are missing from TCRdb's copy, which holds only in-frame ones; the method was immunoSEQ multiplex PCR. The sample includes about 50,000 clones, roughly 92% of them seen just once. The CDR3 totals 15 residues. Germline assignment: CDR1 SGHVS and CDR2 FNYEAQ. V was clipped by 5 bases and J by 3 bases; unmatched bases: 10. The study's findings and limits: Diagnosis of cytomegalovirus status made by the classifier reportedly showed high specificity and sensitivity.

On this clone itself: Its matching antigen is unknown.

The source is a man aged 18-30 years in good health and CMV-seronegative. The sequencing sample was made of PBMCs. V is TRBV7-6 and J is TRBJ2-7; 7 nucleotides line up with TRBD2. The chain's CDR3 is CASSAEAGVGYEQYF. In DNA form, the CDR3 reads TGTGCCAGCAGCGCAGAGGCGGGAGTGGGCTACGAGCAGTACTTC.